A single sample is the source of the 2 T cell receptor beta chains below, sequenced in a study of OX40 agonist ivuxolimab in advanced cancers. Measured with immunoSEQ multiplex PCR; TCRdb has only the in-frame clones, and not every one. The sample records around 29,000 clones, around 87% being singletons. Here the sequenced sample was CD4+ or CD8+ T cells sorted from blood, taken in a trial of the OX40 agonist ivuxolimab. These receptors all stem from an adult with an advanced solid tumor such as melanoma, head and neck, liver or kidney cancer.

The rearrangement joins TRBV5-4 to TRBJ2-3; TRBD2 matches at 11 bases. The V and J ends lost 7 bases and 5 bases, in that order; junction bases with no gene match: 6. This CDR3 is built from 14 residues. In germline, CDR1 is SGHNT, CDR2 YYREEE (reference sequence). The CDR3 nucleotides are TGTGCCAGCTATAGCGGGGGGGCTATAGATACGCAGTATTTT. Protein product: CASYSGGAIDTQYF.

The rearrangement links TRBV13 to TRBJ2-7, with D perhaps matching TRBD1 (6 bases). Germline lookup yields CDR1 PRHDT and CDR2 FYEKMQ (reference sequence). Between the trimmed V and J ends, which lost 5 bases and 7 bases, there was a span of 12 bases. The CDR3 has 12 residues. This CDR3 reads CASSVQGGEQYF. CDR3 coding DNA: TGTGCCAGCAGCGTACAGGGCGGGGAGCAGTACTTC.